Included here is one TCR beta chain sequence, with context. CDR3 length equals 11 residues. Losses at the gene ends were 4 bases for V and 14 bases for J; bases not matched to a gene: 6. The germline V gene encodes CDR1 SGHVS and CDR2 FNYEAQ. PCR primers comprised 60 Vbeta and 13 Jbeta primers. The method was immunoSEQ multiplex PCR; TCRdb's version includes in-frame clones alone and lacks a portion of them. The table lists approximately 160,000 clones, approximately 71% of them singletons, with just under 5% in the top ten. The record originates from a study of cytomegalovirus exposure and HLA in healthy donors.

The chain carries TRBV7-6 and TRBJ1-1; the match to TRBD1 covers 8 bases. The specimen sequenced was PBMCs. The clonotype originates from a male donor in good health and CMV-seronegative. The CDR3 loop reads CASSSGQETFF. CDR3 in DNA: TGTGCCAGCAGCTCGGGACAGGAAACCTTCTTT.